These 5 T cell receptor beta chains were all obtained from the same sample, sequenced in a study of blood T cell repertoires in COVID-19. Data came from immunoSEQ multiplex PCR; TCRdb stores just in-frame clones and leaves some out. The data contain about 120,000 clones, 78% of them singletons. Material: peripheral blood. The receptors stem from a man between 70 and 80 years old with acute or convalescent COVID-19.

The gene calls are TRBV5-1 and TRBJ2-5, with TRBD1 matching 7 bases. With 0 bases clipped from V and 2 bases from J, the junction kept 4 bases outside the gene matches. Germline V gene data show CDR1 as SGHRS and CDR2 as YFSETQ. This CDR3 region has 15 residues. CDR3 loop: CASSLAQGPQETQYF. The CDR3 coding sequence is TGCGCCAGCAGCTTGGCACAGGGGCCTCAAGAGACCCAGTACTTC.

The chain has TRBV4-3 and TRBJ1-1; 7 positions match TRBD1. After removal of 2 bases from V and 3 bases from J, the junction contained 6 bases not matched to a gene. The germline V gene encodes CDR1 LGHNA and CDR2 YSLEER. The CDR3 loop spans 15 amino acids. CDR3 DNA: TGCGCCAGCAGCCAAAGGGGGCAGGGGGACACTGAAGCTTTCTTT. Translating gives CASSQRGQGDTEAFF.

The chain combines TRBV29-1 with TRBJ1-1, with no clear D. The CDR3 is made up of 13 amino acids. The germline V and J ends were trimmed by 3 bases and 1 base, with 9 bases remaining between them. Looked up from germline, CDR1 is SQVTM and CDR2 is ANQGSEA. The CDR3 DNA is TGCAGCGTTGAGATTTGGCCGAACACTGAAGCTTTCTTT. Translation gives CSVEIWPNTEAFF.

This chain joins TRBV7-2 and TRBJ1-4, with 9 positions matching TRBD1. The germline V gene encodes CDR1 SGHTA and CDR2 FQGNSA. CDR3 length: 14 residues. V lost 5 bases to trimming and J lost 7 bases; unmatched junction nucleotides: 5. The CDR3 loop is CASSNRGPGEKLFF. The CDR3 DNA reads TGTGCCAGCAGCAACAGGGGGCCCGGTGAAAAACTGTTTTTT.

This clone was seen only once. The V and J genes are TRBV7-3 and TRBJ1-2, with 11 bases matching TRBD1. The junction had 7 bases not matched to a gene; V was cut back by 0 bases and J by 4 bases. From germline, CDR1 is SGHTA and CDR2 FQGTGA. This CDR3 has 17 residues. CDR3 loop: CASSLTGTGGATYGYTF. The CDR3, as DNA: TGTGCCAGCAGCTTAACCGGGACAGGGGGGGCTACCTATGGCTACACCTTC.